This note documents a single T cell receptor beta chain sequence. Its matching antigen is unknown. Profiling relied on immunoSEQ multiplex PCR, and the TCRdb table lists in-frame clones only, not all of them. The repertoire has about 120,000 clones, 85% to 95% of them found once; the top ten carry 5%. The CDR3 covers 18 residues. Trimming removed 4 bases at V and 1 base at J, with 22 bases between. CDR1 and CDR2 (germline): MGHDK, SYGVNS. The data stem from a study of T cell responses to AZD1222 COVID-19 vaccine. The study's findings and limits: Two AZD1222 doses significantly raised spike-specific TCR breadth and depth over controls.

The rearrangement uses TRBV25-1 and TRBJ1-2, with a tentative D call TRBD1 (6 bases). Specimen: peripheral blood, collected 28 days after the second AZD1222 dose. The source of this sequence is an adult who received the AZD1222 COVID-19 vaccine. Here the CDR3 reads CASSAPGQTQQYNYGYTF. CDR3 sequence (DNA): TGTGCCAGCAGTGCCCCCGGACAGACACAGCAATATAACTATGGCTACACCTTC.